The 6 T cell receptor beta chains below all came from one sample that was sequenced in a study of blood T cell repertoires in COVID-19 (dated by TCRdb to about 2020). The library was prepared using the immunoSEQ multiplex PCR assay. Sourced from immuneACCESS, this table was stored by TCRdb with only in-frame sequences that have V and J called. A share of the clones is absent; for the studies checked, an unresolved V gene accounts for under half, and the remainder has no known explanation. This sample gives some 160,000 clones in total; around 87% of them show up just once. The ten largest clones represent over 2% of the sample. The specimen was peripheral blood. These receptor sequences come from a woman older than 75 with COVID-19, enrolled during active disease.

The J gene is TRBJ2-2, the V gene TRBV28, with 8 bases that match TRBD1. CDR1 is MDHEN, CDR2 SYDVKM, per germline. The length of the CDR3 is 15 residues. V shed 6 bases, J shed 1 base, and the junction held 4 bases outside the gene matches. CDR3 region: CASRTGDRNTGELFF. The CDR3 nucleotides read TGTGCCAGCAGGACAGGGGACAGGAACACCGGGGAGCTGTTTTTT.

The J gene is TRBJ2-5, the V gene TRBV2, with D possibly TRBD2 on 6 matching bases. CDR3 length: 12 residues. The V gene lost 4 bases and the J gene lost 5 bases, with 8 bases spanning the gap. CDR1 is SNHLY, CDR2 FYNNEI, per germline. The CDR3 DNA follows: TGTGCCAGCAGTGTCCTAGCGGAGACCCAGTACTTC. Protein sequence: CASSVLAETQYF.

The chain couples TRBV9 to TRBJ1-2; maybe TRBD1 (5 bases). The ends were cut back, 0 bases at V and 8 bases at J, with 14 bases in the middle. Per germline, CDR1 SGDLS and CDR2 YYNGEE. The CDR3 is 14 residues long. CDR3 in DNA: TGTGCCAGCAGCGTAGGGGGCAGGGTAGACGGCTACACCTTC. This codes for CASSVGGRVDGYTF.

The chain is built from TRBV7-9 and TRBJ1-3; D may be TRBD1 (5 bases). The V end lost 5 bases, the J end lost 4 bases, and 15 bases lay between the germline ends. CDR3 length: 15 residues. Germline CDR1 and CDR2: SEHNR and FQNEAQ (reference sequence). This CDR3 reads CASSTQGGFGNTIYF. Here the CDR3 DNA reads TGTGCCAGCAGCACTCAGGGAGGGTTCGGAAACACCATATATTTT.

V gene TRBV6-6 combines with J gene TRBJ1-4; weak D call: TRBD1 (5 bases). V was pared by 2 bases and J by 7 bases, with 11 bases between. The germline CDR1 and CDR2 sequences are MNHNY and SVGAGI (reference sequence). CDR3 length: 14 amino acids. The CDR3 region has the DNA TGTGCCAGCAGTTACGGGCAAACAGGTGAAAAACTGTTTTTT. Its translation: CASSYGQTGEKLFF.

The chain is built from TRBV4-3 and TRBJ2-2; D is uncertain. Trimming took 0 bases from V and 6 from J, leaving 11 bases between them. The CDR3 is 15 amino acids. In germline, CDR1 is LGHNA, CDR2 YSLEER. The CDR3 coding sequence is TGCGCCAGCAGCCAAGAATCCTTGGCGGCCGGGGAGCTGTTTTTT. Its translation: CASSQESLAAGELFF.